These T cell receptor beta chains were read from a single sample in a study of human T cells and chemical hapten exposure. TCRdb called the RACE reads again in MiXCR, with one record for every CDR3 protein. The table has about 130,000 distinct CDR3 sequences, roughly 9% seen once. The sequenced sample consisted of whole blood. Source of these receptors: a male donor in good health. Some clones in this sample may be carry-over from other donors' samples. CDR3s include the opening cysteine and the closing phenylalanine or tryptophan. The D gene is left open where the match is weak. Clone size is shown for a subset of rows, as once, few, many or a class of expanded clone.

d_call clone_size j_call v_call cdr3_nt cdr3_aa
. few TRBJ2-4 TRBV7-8 TGTGCCAGCAGCTCGATGGGGTGGGTGGCCAAAAACATTCAGTACTTC CASSSMGWVAKNIQYF
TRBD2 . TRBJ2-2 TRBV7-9 TGTGCCAGCAGCCCAGGGACTAGCGGGAGAGGCGGGGAGCTGTTTTTT CASSPGTSGRGGELFF
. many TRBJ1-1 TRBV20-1 TGCAGTGCTAGATTCAGGGGTGGAACTGAAGCTTTCTTT CSARFRGGTEAFF
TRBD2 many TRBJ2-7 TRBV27 TGTGCCAGCAGTTTGCGGCGGGGGGGCAACGAGCAGTACTTC CASSLRRGGNEQYF
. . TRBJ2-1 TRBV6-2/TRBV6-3 TGTGCCAGCAGTTACTCGCGGGACAGAGCCTACAATGAGCAGTTCTTC CASSYSRDRAYNEQFF
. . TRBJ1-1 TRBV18 TGTGCCAGCTCACATCGTGAACTGCCGAACACTGAAGCTTTCTTT CASSHRELPNTEAFF
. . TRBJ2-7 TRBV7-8 TGTGCCAGCAGCTTAGCGGCCCCCCCGGGGACGGCGAGCTCCTACGAGCAGTACTTC CASSLAAPPGTASSYEQYF
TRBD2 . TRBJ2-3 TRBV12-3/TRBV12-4 TGTGCCAGTTACCCTGGCGGGAGGGTCGCAGATACGCAGTATTTT CASYPGGRVADTQYF
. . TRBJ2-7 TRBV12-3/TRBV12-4 TGTGCCAGCAGTTTAAGTGGGTTTCGCGAGCAGTACTTC CASSLSGFREQYF
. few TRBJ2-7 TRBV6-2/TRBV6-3 TGTGCCAGCAACGCCGGGACGGTGCCCTACGAGCAGTACTTC CASNAGTVPYEQYF
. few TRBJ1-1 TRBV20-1 TGCAGTGCTAGAGGGGAGGGGGGCACTGAAGCTTTCTTT CSARGEGGTEAFF
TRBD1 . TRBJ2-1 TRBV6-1 TGTGCCAGCAGTACTTCCGGGACAGGGGTTTGGAATGAGCAGTTCTTC CASSTSGTGVWNEQFF
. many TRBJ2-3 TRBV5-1 TGCGCCAGCAGCTTAAGGACGGAAATCACAGATACGCAGTATTTT CASSLRTEITDTQYF
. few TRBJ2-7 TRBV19 TGTGCCAGTAGTATCTCCCTGACTAGGCTACCTTACGAGCAGTACTTC CASSISLTRLPYEQYF
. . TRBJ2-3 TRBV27 TGTGCCAGCAGTTTATCGTCCGGGACTTTTGTAGATACGCAGTATTTT CASSLSSGTFVDTQYF
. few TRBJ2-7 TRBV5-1 TGCGCCAGCAGCTTGGGTTCGGGAGAGGGCTACGAGCAGTACTTC CASSLGSGEGYEQYF
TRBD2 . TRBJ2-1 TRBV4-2 TGTGCCAGCAGCCAAGGGAGCGGGAGCTCCAACAATGAGCAGTTCTTC CASSQGSGSSNNEQFF
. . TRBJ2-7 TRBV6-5 TGTGCCAGCAGTTACCGGGGGACCTCCTACGAGCAGTACTTC CASSYRGTSYEQYF
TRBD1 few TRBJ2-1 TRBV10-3 TGTGCCATCAGTGAATACCGGGACAGGGACAATGAGCAGTTCTTC CAISEYRDRDNEQFF
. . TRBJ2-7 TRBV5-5 TGTGCCAGCAGCCCCAGGGATTCTTACGTCTCCTACGAGCAGTACTTC CASSPRDSYVSYEQYF
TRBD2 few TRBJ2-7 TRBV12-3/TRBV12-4 TGTGCCAGCAGTTTTCTAGCGGGGAACTACGAGCAGTACTTC CASSFLAGNYEQYF
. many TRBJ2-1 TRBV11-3 TGTGCCAGCAGCGCGGAATCAACCTACAATGAGCAGTTCTTC CASSAESTYNEQFF
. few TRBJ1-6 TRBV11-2 TGTGCCAGCAGCTCAGGGATTCGAGGGAATTCACCCCTCCACTTT CASSSGIRGNSPLHF
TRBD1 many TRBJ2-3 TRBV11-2 TGTGCCAGCAGCCTGACCCCGGGACAGGGCCCAGATACGCAGTATTTT CASSLTPGQGPDTQYF
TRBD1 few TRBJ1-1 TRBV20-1 TGCAGTGCTAGCCACACAGGGGGGGCTTTCTTT CSASHTGGAFF
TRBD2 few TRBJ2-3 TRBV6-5 TGTGCCAGCAGTTACAGTAGCGGGAGGATCACAGATACGCAGTATTTT CASSYSSGRITDTQYF
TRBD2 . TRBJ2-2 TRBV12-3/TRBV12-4 TGTGCCAGCATCTACAGCGGGAGCAACACCGGGGAGCTGTTTTTT CASIYSGSNTGELFF
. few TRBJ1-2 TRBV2 TGTGCCAGCAGTGAAGCGCTAACAACAGATGGCTACACCTTC CASSEALTTDGYTF
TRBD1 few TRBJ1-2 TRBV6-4 TGTGCCAGCAGTATACAGGGGGCAAAGGATGGCTACACCTTC CASSIQGAKDGYTF
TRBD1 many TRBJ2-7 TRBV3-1 TGTGCCAGCAGCCCATACACAGGGGAAACCCCCTACGAGCAGTACTTC CASSPYTGETPYEQYF
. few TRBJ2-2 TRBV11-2 TGTGCCAGCAGCTTATTCAGTGTGAACACCGGGGAGCTGTTTTTT CASSLFSVNTGELFF
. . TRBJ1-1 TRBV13 TGTGCCAGCAGCTTATTTACAGTCGTGCGCCGAGACACTGAAGCTTTCTTT CASSLFTVVRRDTEAFF
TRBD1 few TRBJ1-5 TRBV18 TGTGCCAGCTCACAATGGGACAGTGATAATCAGCCCCAGCATTTT CASSQWDSDNQPQHF
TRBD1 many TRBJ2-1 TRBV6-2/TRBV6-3 TGTGCCAGCAGTGACTTACCCGGGACAGGAGGACACTTGCAGTTCTTC CASSDLPGTGGHLQFF
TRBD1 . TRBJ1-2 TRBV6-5 TGTGCCAGCAGTTACTCCCCGGACAGGGGGCAAGGCTACACCTTC CASSYSPDRGQGYTF
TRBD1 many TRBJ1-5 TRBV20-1 TGCAGTGCTAGACCCGGACAGGGTAACAATCAGCCCCAGCATTTT CSARPGQGNNQPQHF
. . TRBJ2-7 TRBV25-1 TGTGCCAGCAGTGACCAACTAGCACGGTACTTC CASSDQLARYF
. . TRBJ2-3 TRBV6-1 TGTGCCAGCATGGGGAGGGGGACAGATACGCAGTATTTT CASMGRGTDTQYF
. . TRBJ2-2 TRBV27 TGTGCCAGCAGTTCTAGGATAGCGGAGATCACCGGGGAGCTGTTTTTT CASSSRIAEITGELFF
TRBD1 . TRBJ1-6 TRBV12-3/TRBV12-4 TGTGCCAGCAGGACAGGGGCGATCTCCTATAATTCACCCCTCCACTTT CASRTGAISYNSPLHF
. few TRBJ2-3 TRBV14 TGTGCCAGCAGCCGGGGCACGAGTCTACGCACAGATACGCAGTATTTT CASSRGTSLRTDTQYF
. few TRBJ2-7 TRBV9 TGTGCCAGCAGTGAGGGTTGGGGCGCGTACGAGCAGTACTTC CASSEGWGAYEQYF
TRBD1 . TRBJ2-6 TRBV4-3 TGCGCCAGCAGCCAAGCCGGACAGGAAGGTGGACCTGGGGCCAACGTCCTGACTTTC CASSQAGQEGGPGANVLTF